The 14 T cell receptor beta chains below were found in one sample sequenced in a study of response to subunit inactivated influenza vaccine. TCRdb independently ran MiXCR on the RT-PCR reads; one entry per CDR3 protein. This table has some 600,000 distinct CDR3 sequences, 12% to 15% appearing once. Sequenced here: PBMCs from blood, sampled around 14 days before vaccination. These receptors all stem from a man between 50 and 59 years old who received an inactivated influenza vaccine.

The V gene is TRBV28, the J gene TRBJ1-1; no clear D. The ends were cut back, 7 bases at V and 1 base at J, with 10 bases in the middle. The CDR3 runs 13 residues. Germline values: CDR1 MDHEN, CDR2 SYDVKM. CDR3 loop: CASISWGNTEAFF. CDR3 DNA sequence: TGTGCCAGCATCTCTTGGGGGAACACTGAAGCTTTCTTT.

The rearrangement joins TRBV2 to TRBJ2-2; maybe TRBD2 (6 bases). V dropped 3 bases and J dropped 7 bases, with 12 bases sitting between them. This CDR3 contains 14 residues. The V gene's germline CDR1 is SNHLY and CDR2 FYNNEI. The DNA for the CDR3 is TGTGCCAGCAGTGAGATAGCGGACGGCGGGGAGCTGTTTTTT. This translates into CASSEIADGGELFF. Full variable domain (missing parts from reference TRBV2 and TRBJ2-2): EPEVTQTPSHQVTQMGQEVILRCVPISNHLYFYWYRQILGQKVEFLVSFYNNEISEKSEIFDDQFSVERPDGSNFTLKIRSTKLEDSAMYFCASSEIADGGELFFGEGSRLTVL.

V usage is TRBV4-2 and J usage is TRBJ2-3, with 11 bases lining up with TRBD1. After removal of 3 bases from V and 6 bases from J, the junction contained 5 bases not matched to a gene. CDR1 LGHNA and CDR2 YNFKEQ come from the germline V gene. This CDR3 has 15 residues. CDR3 coding DNA: TGTGCCAGCAGCCATTCCGGGACAGGGGGGGATACGCAGTATTTT. This codes for CASSHSGTGGDTQYF.

V is TRBV7-9 and J is TRBJ2-7; the D gene could be TRBD1 or TRBD2 (5 bases each). This CDR3 spans 14 amino acids. Germline lookup yields CDR1 SEHNR and CDR2 FQNEAQ (reference sequence). V dropped 3 bases and J dropped 0 bases, with 9 bases sitting between them. The CDR3 region is CASSFWGTSYEQYF. CDR3 nucleotides: TGTGCCAGCAGCTTCTGGGGGACCTCCTACGAGCAGTACTTC.

This clonotype came up a few times. The gene calls are TRBV10-3 and TRBJ1-2; 7 nucleotides align to TRBD1. Unmatched junction bases numbered 7, after V lost 7 bases and J lost 8 bases. Germline V gene lookup returns CDR1 ENHRY and CDR2 SYGVKD. The CDR3 is 12 amino acids. The CDR3 spells CAIKARGDGYTF. The CDR3 bases are TGTGCCATCAAGGCCAGGGGGGACGGCTACACCTTC.

This clonotype was observed at least ten times. The chain recombines TRBV12-3 or TRBV12-4 with TRBJ2-3; D gene uncertain. The CDR3 sequence is 13 residues long. The V and J ends lost 6 bases and 6 bases respectively, with 13 bases between them. DNA of the CDR3: TGTGCCAGCAGATCGACGACTGGGGATACGCAGTATTTT. Protein sequence: CASRSTTGDTQYF.

This clonotype was detected only a few times. The J gene is TRBJ1-5, the V gene TRBV10-3, with unresolved D. Germline CDR1 is ENHRY and CDR2 is SYGVKD. This CDR3 has 12 residues. V lost 4 bases to trimming and J lost 4 bases, with 5 bases between them. The CDR3 nucleotides read TGTGCCATCAGTGGGGTAAATCAGCCCCAGCATTTT. It specifies CAISGVNQPQHF.

This clonotype was observed many times. The gene calls are TRBV20-1 and TRBJ1-1; D is perhaps TRBD1 (6 bases). V was cut by 6 bases and J by 1 base, with 12 bases left in between. CDR1 and CDR2 (germline): DFQATT, SNEGSKA (reference sequence). The CDR3 is 13 residues long. The CDR3 loop is CSAPGEGNTEAFF. The DNA of the CDR3 is TGCAGTGCCCCAGGGGAGGGGAACACTGAAGCTTTCTTT.

This clonotype was found a few times. The CDR3 protein is CASSVSASSYEQYF. In nucleotides, the CDR3 is TGTGCCAGCAGTGTCAGCGCAAGCTCCTACGAGCAGTACTTC. V is TRBV25-1 and J is TRBJ2-7; D call uncertain. The CDR3 runs 14 residues. V was pared by 4 bases and J by 0 bases, with 10 bases between. The germline gives CDR1 MGHDK, CDR2 SYGVNS.

The table lists this clonotype with a few counts. The rearrangement links TRBV2 to TRBJ2-7, with D tentatively TRBD2 (7 bases). Germline assignment: CDR1 SNHLY and CDR2 FYNNEI. The length of the CDR3 is 16 residues. With 6 bases removed from V and 0 bases from J, the gap between germline ends came to 18 bases. DNA for the CDR3: TGTGCCAGCAGCAAGGGGGGGGTCAGGGACTCCTACGAGCAGTACTTC. Translated, it gives CASSKGGVRDSYEQYF.

This clonotype was counted a few times. The CDR3 protein is CSAAPDTSFPLHF. The CDR3 nucleotides are TGCAGTGCCGCCCCCGACACTTCGTTCCCCCTCCACTTT. The rearrangement joins TRBV20-1 to TRBJ1-6; no reliable D call. CDR1 is DFQATT, CDR2 SNEGSKA, per germline (reference sequence). Trimming stripped 6 bases from V and 13 bases from J, with 19 bases between. The CDR3 has 13 residues.

This clonotype has only a few counts. The chain couples TRBV3-1 to TRBJ2-4, with 13 positions matching TRBD2. With 4 bases clipped from V and 4 bases from J, the junction kept 4 bases outside the gene matches. The CDR3 consists of 16 residues. The germline CDR1 and CDR2 sequences are LGHDT and YNNKEL (reference sequence). The CDR3 DNA is TGTGCCAGCAGCCGCGGACTAGCGGGGGCTAAAAACATTCAGTACTTC. Amino acids: CASSRGLAGAKNIQYF.

This chain connects TRBV14 to TRBJ2-3; 8 bases align to TRBD2. Trimming removed 0 bases from V and 6 bases from J; junction bases left unmatched: 8. This CDR3 contains 16 residues. The germline V gene has CDR1 SGHDN and CDR2 FVKESK. This chain's CDR3 is CASSQDFIRTSDTQYF. CDR3 in DNA: TGTGCCAGCAGCCAAGATTTTATACGGACTAGCGATACGCAGTATTTT. The full variable domain, its missing parts supplied by reference TRBV14 and TRBJ2-3, is EAGVTQFPSHSVIEKGQTVTLRCDPISGHDNLYWYRRVMGKEIKFLLHFVKESKQDESGMPNNRFLAERTGGTYSTLKVQPAELEDSGVYFCASSQDFIRTSDTQYFGPGTRLTVL.

This clonotype was counted many times. The rearrangement joins TRBV5-6 to TRBJ1-1, with 7 bases matching TRBD1. Germline CDR1 and CDR2: SGHDT and YYEEEE. This CDR3 is 17 amino acids long. V shed 3 bases and J 0 bases; nucleotides not matched to a gene: 11. The CDR3 protein is CASSWGLRGLMNTEAFF. As DNA, the CDR3 is TGTGCCAGCAGCTGGGGGTTGAGGGGGCTCATGAACACTGAAGCTTTCTTT.